Given below is one T cell receptor (beta chain) in context. Its antigen remains undetermined. No base qualities exist here, and no much larger clone lies one base off it. The germline V gene yields SGHRS for CDR1 and YFSETQ for CDR2. V is clipped by 5 bases and J by 0 bases, and the sequence between their germline boundaries is 15 bases long. Taken from cysteine to phenylalanine, the CDR3 has 15 residues. Only CDR3 DNA is held: 45 bases, read in frame from base 1. The cohort comprised 550 to 700 healthy bone marrow donors. Cohort members were all nominally healthy when sampled, although unrecorded immune exposures were likely present. The donor was CMV seropositive and belonged to the group of 250 to 350 seropositive cohort members. A peripheral blood sample was provided by each donor, and peripheral blood mononuclear cells were used for TCR beta sequencing. The Qiagen DNeasy Blood Extraction Kit was used to extract genomic DNA from the blood cell samples.

This sample is part of a study of cytomegalovirus exposure and HLA in healthy donors (dated by TCRdb to 2016 to 2017). For the study in its entirety: An earlier analysis of approximately 600 of the donors reported about 290 Gb of sequence data and some 100 million unique TCR beta sequences from around 200 million T cells. Roughly 310 gigabases of sequencing data and roughly 90 million unique TCR sequences were included in an early release covering roughly 700 HLA-typed donors. Of the approximately 400 genotyped donors, roughly 85% fell in the genetic ancestry cluster associated with self-reported Caucasian donors. The study aimed to test whether cataloging public T cell receptors could reveal signatures of past pathogen exposure. Using immunosequencing, the study profiled T cell repertoires from about 610 subjects and related those repertoires to cytomegalovirus serostatus. Along with the roughly 710-subject first cohort, a separate validation cohort of 120 different subjects was used. To predict cytomegalovirus infection status, the study brought together high-throughput TCR immunosequencing, statistical association of individual TCRs with disease status, and machine learning. In a later analysis, previously published TCR beta repertoires from 670 or so donors were re-analyzed and high-resolution HLA genotyping was added so that TCR occurrence patterns could be studied. In the later analysis, no new phenotypic data were used to find candidate immune exposures; instead, reliance was placed on TCR beta sequences and their occurrence across donors. To decide whether each TCR beta V gene segment behaved as functional or pseudogenic, an earlier analysis of some 540 of the donors relied on high-throughput TCR beta sequencing. Donor age, sex, ethnicity and CMV serostatus were compiled together with the repertoire data. Genome-wide SNP genotypes for about 65% of the 666 donors were used in a later genetic analysis, which treated that subset as a discovery cohort. Every discovery cohort repertoire had been produced on one sequencing platform. HLA typing included class I and class II loci at four-digit resolution. The number of typed donors differed by locus: about 620-640 for A, B, C, DRB1 and DQB1; some 500 for DQA1; around 610 for DPA1; and around 450 for DPB1. A handful of DR-DQ haplotypes were handled as single units for association and clustering because linkage in the cohort was strong. Among 398 genotyped donors of the cohort, an average of approximately 240,000 unique TCR beta nucleotide sequences was sequenced per donor, of which 15% to 20% were non-productive.

The protocol used for the library was the immunoSEQ multiplex PCR assay. The multiplex PCR relied on a mix of 60 forward primers for TCR Vbeta segments and 13 reverse primers for TCR Jbeta segments. The CDR3 region of rearranged TCR beta genes was amplified from genomic DNA by a multiplex PCR assay. The Illumina HiSeq System was used to sequence the amplified TCR beta libraries as 87-base-pair reads. As for the original processing: In a later analysis, 70 million to 95 million unique TCR beta chains were counted across the roughly 610 repertoires, and roughly 11 million of these chains were shared by at least two donors. Raw reads were error-corrected and collapsed into unique sequences by a nearest-neighbor algorithm in which closely related sequences were merged to remove PCR and sequencing errors. V, D and J gene segments were assigned by aligning CDR3 sequences to IMGT reference sequences. Each retained sequence needed at least a six-nucleotide match to both a V gene segment and a J gene segment. A rearrangement counted as productive if the CDR3 had no stop codons and remained in frame with V and J, and every other rearrangement counted as non-productive. Following IMGT convention, CDR3 was defined as the stretch from the second conserved V-encoded cysteine up to the conserved J-encoded phenylalanine. In an earlier analysis of roughly 610 of the donors, sequences lacking an unambiguous match to a single V gene segment were excluded. In an earlier analysis of 500 to 750 of the donors, V segments were called functional above 56.7% productive rearrangements and were called segregating when the between-donor standard deviation exceeded 5%. To diagnose cytomegalovirus status from the catalog of TCR beta chain sequences, a statistical classification framework was built. V and J gene assignment, in a later analysis, came from comparing TCR nucleotide sequences with IMGT/GENE-DB human TR gene sequences. The TCRdist pipeline was used in a later analysis to assign CDR3 sequences and most-parsimonious VDJ recombination scenarios. A later analysis defined each TCR beta chain by its CDR3 amino acid sequence plus V-gene family, and excluded reads lacking a unique V-gene family. In a later analysis, some 600 highly shared, low-generation-probability nucleotide sequences were removed to address suspected cross-contamination and a sequencing artifact. In a later analysis, a clonal expansion index was calculated for each public chain from normalized within-repertoire ranks of inferred template counts. In a later analysis, generation probabilities were computed using a VDJ recombination model fitted to out-of-frame rearrangements, and the results were checked against IGoR. In a later analysis, hypergeometric tests were used to score TCR-TCR, TCR-HLA and TCR-CMV co-occurrence, with a repertoire-size bias correction applied to TCR pairs. In a later analysis, false discovery rates were estimated by permuting HLA or CMV assignments 20 times. In a later analysis, co-occurring TCRs were grouped with DBSCAN, and TCRdist sequence similarity was added when clustering was performed within HLA-allele-positive subsets. Repertoires with fewer than 30,000 or more than 120,000 public chains were left out of co-occurrence clustering, as were a handful of repertoires with anomalous nucleotide sharing. This is the immuneACCESS table as TCRdb keeps it, with only in-frame sequences that have V and J called. A part of the clones is gone; compared with another copy, unresolved V genes explain less than half, and the rest is unexplained. D and trimming come from the DNA, and the V and J calls and clone size come from that table. This sample has about 140,000 clones in its table, and approximately 63% of those were observed once. The ten largest make up around 1.9% of the sample.

On the study overall, not on this receptor specifically: The cohort was sequenced for TCR beta chains only, and without alpha or paired-chain data the features that could be detected were limited. In a later analysis, most CMV-associated TCR beta chains were found to appear HLA-restricted, with HLA associations seemingly driven largely by CMV exposure. Correlated functional status among segregating V segments might be attributable to linkage disequilibrium, but an unknown experimental factor could not be ruled out. While some public TCRs were present in many individuals, most TCR sequences turned up only very rarely across donors. In a later analysis, some 18,000 TCR beta sequences were associated with specific HLA alleles at a false discovery rate of 0.05. A later analysis reported that several top co-occurrence clusters appeared linked to parvovirus B19, influenza, CMV and Epstein-Barr virus. In a later genetic analysis, fewer N-insertions in productive TCRs were reported among donors in an Asian-associated ancestry cluster than the approximately 710-donor mean. HLA typing was unavailable for some donors at each locus, so association tests used only the typed subset. The classifier was reported to diagnose cytomegalovirus status with high specificity and sensitivity in both the original cohort and the validation cohort. In a later analysis, the rate of TCR association differed among HLA loci, with DRB1 alleles having the most associated TCRs and HLA-C alleles having the fewest. A later genetic analysis associated a missense DCLRE1C variant with V-gene and J-gene trimming of TCR beta chains, and an independent cohort replicated the association. A further reported finding was that TCR beta sequences accurately predicted the HLA-A and HLA-B alleles for most subjects in the first cohort. Presence/absence analyses assumed roughly uniform sequencing depth across donors, an assumption that may not hold. The sequencing pipeline was judged likely to have produced a cluster of highly shared sequence variants as a technical artifact. Compared with equally common non-associated chains, HLA-associated TCR beta chains in a later analysis were more clonally expanded and had lower generation probabilities. Immune exposure information for the cohort was limited to CMV serostatus. The authors suggested that the approach could potentially be extended to other disease states and immunological phenotypes. Because the 87-base-pair reads could not distinguish some IMGT-functional V segments, including TRBV6-2 and TRBV6-3, those segments were excluded. In an earlier analysis of over 550 of the donors, most TCR beta V segments were observed in productive rearrangements about 87% or about 30% of the time, broadly matching IMGT annotations. Assigning TCR associations to individual alleles was difficult when HLA alleles, especially DR and DQ, strongly co-occurred. In the study, 150 to 200 TCR beta chains were listed as associated with cytomegalovirus. In vitro tests confirmed that three of the cytomegalovirus-associated TCR beta chains recognize cytomegalovirus antigens. Roughly 15 rarely observed V segments, including chromosome 9 orphons, were excluded from the earlier analysis of just under 600 of the donors because counts were too low.

This clonotype originated in a woman aged 60 to 75 in good health and CMV-seropositive. Rearrangement joined TRBV5-1 to TRBJ2-7, with TRBD2 tentatively as D gene (7 bases match). Specimen: PBMCs. In nucleotides, the sequence is TGCGCCAGCAGAAGGGGGGGGACTACCTCCTACGAGCAGTACTTC. This gives the protein CASRRGGTTSYEQYF.